This T cell receptor beta chain was found in a study of cytomegalovirus exposure and HLA in healthy donors. Study overall: For the approximately 410 genotyped donors, roughly 80% fell within the Caucasian-associated ancestry cluster. Study-level findings and limits: The investigators catalogued 150 or so TCR beta chains as cytomegalovirus-associated. One later analysis reportedly identified an Asian-associated ancestry cluster that showed fewer N-insertions than the approximately 600-donor mean. A few CMV-associated chains proved CMV antigen-specific in vitro.

The table lists this clone with a count of one. Its specificity is not known. Germline CDR1 is SGHTA and CDR2 is FQGNSA. CDR3 size: 13 residues. Trimming cost V 6 bases and J 0 bases, with 8 bases left between them. Primers included in the PCR were 60 Vbeta and 13 Jbeta primers. Clones were sequenced by immunoSEQ multiplex PCR, and TCRdb holds only the in-frame ones, with some missing. The sample shows about 130,000 clones, 80% of them seen only once. Material: PBMCs. The chain employs TRBV7-2 and TRBJ1-1; D is ambiguous. This TCR came from a man aged 30 to 45 in good health and CMV-seronegative. CDR3 sequence: CASSRLLNTEAFF. CDR3 sequence (DNA): TGTGCCAGCAGTAGACTGTTGAACACTGAAGCTTTCTTT.